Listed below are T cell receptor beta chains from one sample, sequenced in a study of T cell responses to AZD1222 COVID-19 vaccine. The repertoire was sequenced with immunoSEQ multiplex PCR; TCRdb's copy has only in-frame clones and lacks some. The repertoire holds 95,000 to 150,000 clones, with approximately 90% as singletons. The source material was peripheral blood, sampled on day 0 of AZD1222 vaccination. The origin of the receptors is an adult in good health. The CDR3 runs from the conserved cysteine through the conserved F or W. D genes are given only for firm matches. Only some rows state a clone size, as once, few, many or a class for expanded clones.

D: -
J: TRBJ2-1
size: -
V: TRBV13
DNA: TGTGCCAGCAGCCATGGAGGGACACTCATCTATGAGCAGTTCTTC
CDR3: CASSHGGTLIYEQFF

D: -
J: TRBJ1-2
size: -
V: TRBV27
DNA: TGTGCGACGCTCGGGGGCAATGGCTACACCTTC
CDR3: CATLGGNGYTF

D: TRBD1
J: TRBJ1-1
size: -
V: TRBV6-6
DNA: TGTGCCAGCAGACCAGGACAGGGCCGGGGGACTGAAGCTTTCTTT
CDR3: CASRPGQGRGTEAFF

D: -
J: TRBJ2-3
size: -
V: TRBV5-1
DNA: TGCGCCAGCAGCTTTTCCCCCGAAGATACGCAGTATTTT
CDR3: CASSFSPEDTQYF

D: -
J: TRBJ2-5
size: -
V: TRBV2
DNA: TGTGCCAGCAGTGAAGCGTCCTACCAGGGGACCCAGTACTTC
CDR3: CASSEASYQGTQYF

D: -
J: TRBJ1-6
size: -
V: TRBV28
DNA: TGTGCCAGCAGCCGGGCCCCGAAGAATTCACCCCTCCACTTT
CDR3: CASSRAPKNSPLHF

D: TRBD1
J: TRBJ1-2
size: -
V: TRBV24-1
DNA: TGTGCCACCAGTGATGCACAGGGGCCGGACTATGGCTACACCTTC
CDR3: CATSDAQGPDYGYTF

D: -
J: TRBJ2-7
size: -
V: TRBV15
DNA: TGTGCCACCAGCAGAGATCGGGGCCTCTCCTACGAGCAGTACTTC
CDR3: CATSRDRGLSYEQYF

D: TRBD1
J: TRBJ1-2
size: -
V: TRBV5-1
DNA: TGCGCCAGCATGGTGGGACAGGCATCTAACTATGGCTACACCTTC
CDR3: CASMVGQASNYGYTF

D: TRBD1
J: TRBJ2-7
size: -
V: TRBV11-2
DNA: TGTGCCAGCAGCTTAGTACCCGGGACAGGGATCCACGAGCAGTACTTC
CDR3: CASSLVPGTGIHEQYF

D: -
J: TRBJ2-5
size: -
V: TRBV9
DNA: TGTGCCAGCAGCGTAGAAGGAGGAGGGGCAGGAGAGACCCAGTACTTC
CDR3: CASSVEGGGAGETQYF

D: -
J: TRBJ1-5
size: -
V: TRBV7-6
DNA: TGTGCCAGCAGCTTGGCGGGGAAGCTCAATCAGCCCCAGCATTTT
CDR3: CASSLAGKLNQPQHF

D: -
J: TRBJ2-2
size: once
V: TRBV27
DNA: TGTGCCAGCACCCCTTGGCGGGGCACCGGGGAGCTGTTTTTT
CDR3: CASTPWRGTGELFF

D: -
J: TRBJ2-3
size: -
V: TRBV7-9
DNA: TGTGCCAGCAGCTTGAATACGCAGTATTTT
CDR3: CASSLNTQYF

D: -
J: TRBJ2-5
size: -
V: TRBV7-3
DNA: TGTGCCAGCAGCACCCATAACCAAGAGACCCAGTACTTC
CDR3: CASSTHNQETQYF

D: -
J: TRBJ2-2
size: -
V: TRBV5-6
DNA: TGTGCCAGCAGCACAGGACTGGCCCGTTGGGGCGGGGAGCTGTTTTTT
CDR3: CASSTGLARWGGELFF

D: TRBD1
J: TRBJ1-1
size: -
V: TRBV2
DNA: TGTGCCAGCAGTGAAAGGGGGCGGGGATCGGCGGCGAACACTGAAGCTTTCTTT
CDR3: CASSERGRGSAANTEAFF

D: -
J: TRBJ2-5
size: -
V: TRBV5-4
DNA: TGTGCCAGCAGCCGACAAGGTGCTGCGGAGACCCAGTACTTC
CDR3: CASSRQGAAETQYF

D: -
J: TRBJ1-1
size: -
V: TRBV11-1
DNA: TGTGCCAGCAGCTCACAGGGCCATATGAACACTGAAGCTTTCTTT
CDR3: CASSSQGHMNTEAFF

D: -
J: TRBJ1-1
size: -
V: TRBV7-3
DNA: TGTGCCAGCAGCACTCAGGGGAACACTGAAGCTTTCTTT
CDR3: CASSTQGNTEAFF

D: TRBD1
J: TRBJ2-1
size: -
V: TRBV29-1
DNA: TGCAGCGAGAGGGGACAGGGACGGAATGAGCAGTTCTTC
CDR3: CSERGQGRNEQFF

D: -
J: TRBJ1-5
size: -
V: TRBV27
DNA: TGTGCCAGCAGTGGAACACAGGGTCAGCCCCAGCATTTT
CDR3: CASSGTQGQPQHF

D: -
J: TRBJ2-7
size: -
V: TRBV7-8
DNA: TGTGCCAGCAGCTGGGAGAGGACAGCCGCCTACGAGCAGTACTTC
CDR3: CASSWERTAAYEQYF

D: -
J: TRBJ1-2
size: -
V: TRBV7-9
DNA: TGTGCCAGCAGCTCATACAGGGACGCTAACTATGGCTACACCTTC
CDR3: CASSSYRDANYGYTF

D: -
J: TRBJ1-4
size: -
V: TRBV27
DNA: TGTGCCAGCAGTCCCCGAAGTCCGGGCGCTAATGAAAAACTGTTTTTT
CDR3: CASSPRSPGANEKLFF

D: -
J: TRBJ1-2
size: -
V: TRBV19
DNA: TGTGCCAGTAGTATAAGCGGCGGGGCAGGCTATGGCTACACCTTC
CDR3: CASSISGGAGYGYTF

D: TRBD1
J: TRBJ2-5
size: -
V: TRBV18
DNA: TGTGCCAGCTCTGCGGGACAGGGGGAGACCCAGTACTTC
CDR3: CASSAGQGETQYF

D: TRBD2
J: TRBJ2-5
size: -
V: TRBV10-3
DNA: TGTGCCATCAGTGAGTTGGCGGGAGTATGGGAGACCCAGTACTTC
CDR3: CAISELAGVWETQYF

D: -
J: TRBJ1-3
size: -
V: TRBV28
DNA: TGTGCCAGCAGTACGGCCGAGAGGGAGGATCAAGGAGGTAGAAACACCATATATTTT
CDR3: CASSTAEREDQGGRNTIYF

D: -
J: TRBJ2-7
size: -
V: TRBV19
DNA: TGTGCCAGTAGACTGGACCGAGGAACCTACGAGCAGTACTTC
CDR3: CASRLDRGTYEQYF

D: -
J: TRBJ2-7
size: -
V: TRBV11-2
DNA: TGTGCCAGCAGCCCCCCGGGAGAGACGGACGAGCAGTACTTC
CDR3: CASSPPGETDEQYF

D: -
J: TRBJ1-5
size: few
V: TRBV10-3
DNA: TGTGCCATCAGGGGCGGGGGGGACAATCAGCCCCAGCATTTT
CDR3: CAIRGGGDNQPQHF

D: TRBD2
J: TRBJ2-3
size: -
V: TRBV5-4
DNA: TGTGCCAGCAGCTTGGAGGCGGGAGGGTGGAGCGATACGCAGTATTTT
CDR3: CASSLEAGGWSDTQYF

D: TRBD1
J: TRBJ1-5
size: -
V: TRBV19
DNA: TGTGCCAGTAGTATACGGGGACAGTCCAATCAGCCCCAGCATTTT
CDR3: CASSIRGQSNQPQHF

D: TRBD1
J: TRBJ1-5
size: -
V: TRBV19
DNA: TGTGCCAGTAGTATCCCGACAGGGACGGGCAATCAGCCCCAGCATTTT
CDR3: CASSIPTGTGNQPQHF

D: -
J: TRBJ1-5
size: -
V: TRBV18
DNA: TGTGCCAGCTCAAACGGCAATAGCAATCAGCCCCAGCATTTT
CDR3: CASSNGNSNQPQHF

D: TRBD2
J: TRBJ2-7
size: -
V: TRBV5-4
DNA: TGTGCCAGCAGTCGGCCGGGACTAGCGCTACCCTACGAGCAGTACTTC
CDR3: CASSRPGLALPYEQYF

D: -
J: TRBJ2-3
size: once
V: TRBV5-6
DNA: TGTGCCAGCAGCTTCTCGGGGGATACGCAGTATTTT
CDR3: CASSFSGDTQYF

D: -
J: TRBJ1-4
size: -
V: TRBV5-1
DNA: TGCGCCAGCAGCTCCGGACTGGTCCTCGAAAAACTGTTTTTT
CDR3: CASSSGLVLEKLFF

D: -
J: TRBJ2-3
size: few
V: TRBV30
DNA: TGTGCCTGGAGTGGCCTCGACGACTTAACCGATACGCAGTATTTT
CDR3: CAWSGLDDLTDTQYF

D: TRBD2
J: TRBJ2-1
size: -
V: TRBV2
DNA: TGTGCCAGTCTCTTAGCGGGTAGCTCCTACAATGAGCAGTTCTTC
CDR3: CASLLAGSSYNEQFF

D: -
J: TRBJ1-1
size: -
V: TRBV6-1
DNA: TGTGCCAGCAGTGAAGAGGGGACGAACACTGAAGCTTTCTTT
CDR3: CASSEEGTNTEAFF

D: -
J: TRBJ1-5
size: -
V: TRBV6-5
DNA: TGTGCCAGCAGTTACTCGTTCGGCAATCAGCCCCAGCATTTT
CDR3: CASSYSFGNQPQHF

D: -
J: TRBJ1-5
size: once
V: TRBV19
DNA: TGTGCCAGTAGTATTAAGGGCCCCGGGAGCAATCAGCCCCAGCATTTT
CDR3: CASSIKGPGSNQPQHF

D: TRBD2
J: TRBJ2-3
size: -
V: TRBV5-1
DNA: TGCGCCAGCAGCCCCTCCGGGACTAGCGGTGGCACAGATACGCAGTATTTT
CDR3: CASSPSGTSGGTDTQYF

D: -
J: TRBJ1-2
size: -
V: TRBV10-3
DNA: TGTGCCATCAGTGTCAACGCCGGGACCCAGAGGGGCTACACCTTC
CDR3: CAISVNAGTQRGYTF

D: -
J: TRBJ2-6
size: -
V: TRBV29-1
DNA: TGCAGCGTTGAAGAGGAGGAGGGTTGGGGGGCCAACGTCCTGACTTTC
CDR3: CSVEEEEGWGANVLTF

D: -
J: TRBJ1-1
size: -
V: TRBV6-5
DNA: TGTGCCAGCAGTTTAAGACAGCCGAACACTGAAGCTTTCTTT
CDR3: CASSLRQPNTEAFF

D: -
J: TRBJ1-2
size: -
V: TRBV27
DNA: TGTGCCAGCAGTTTGATGGGCAGGGAGAACTATGGCTACACCTTC
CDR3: CASSLMGRENYGYTF

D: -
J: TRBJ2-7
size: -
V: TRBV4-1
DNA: TGCGCCAGCAGCCAAGGATCGCCAGGCAGAGGAAGAGAGTACGAGCAGTACTTC
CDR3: CASSQGSPGRGREYEQYF

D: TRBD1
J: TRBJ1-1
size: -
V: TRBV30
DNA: TGTGCCCAGGGGGCTTGGACTGAAGCTTTCTTT
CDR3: CAQGAWTEAFF

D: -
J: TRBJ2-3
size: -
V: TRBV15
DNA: TGTGCCACCAGCAGACAGGGGGATACGCAGTATTTT
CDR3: CATSRQGDTQYF

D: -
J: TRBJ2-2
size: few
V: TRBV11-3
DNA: TGTGCCAGCAGCTTAGCGCCGAACACCGGGGAGCTGTTTTTT
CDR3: CASSLAPNTGELFF

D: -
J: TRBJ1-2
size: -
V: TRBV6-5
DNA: TGTGCCAGCAGTTACGCGGGCCAAAGTTCGTTGGGCTACACCTTC
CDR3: CASSYAGQSSLGYTF

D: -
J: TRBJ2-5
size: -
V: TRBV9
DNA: TGTGCCAGCAGCGGCGGGACAAAAGAGACCCAGTACTTC
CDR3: CASSGGTKETQYF

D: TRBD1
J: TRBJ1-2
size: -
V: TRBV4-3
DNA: TGCGCCAGCAGCCAAGGACAGGGGCGGAACTATGGCTACACCTTC
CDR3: CASSQGQGRNYGYTF

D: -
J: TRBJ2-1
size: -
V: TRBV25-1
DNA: TGTGCCAGCAACCCAGGGAACAATGAGCAGTTCTTC
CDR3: CASNPGNNEQFF

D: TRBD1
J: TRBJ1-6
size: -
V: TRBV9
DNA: TGTGCCAGCAGCCCCGGACAGGGGGCTTTTATGAATAATTCACCCCTCCACTTT
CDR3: CASSPGQGAFMNNSPLHF